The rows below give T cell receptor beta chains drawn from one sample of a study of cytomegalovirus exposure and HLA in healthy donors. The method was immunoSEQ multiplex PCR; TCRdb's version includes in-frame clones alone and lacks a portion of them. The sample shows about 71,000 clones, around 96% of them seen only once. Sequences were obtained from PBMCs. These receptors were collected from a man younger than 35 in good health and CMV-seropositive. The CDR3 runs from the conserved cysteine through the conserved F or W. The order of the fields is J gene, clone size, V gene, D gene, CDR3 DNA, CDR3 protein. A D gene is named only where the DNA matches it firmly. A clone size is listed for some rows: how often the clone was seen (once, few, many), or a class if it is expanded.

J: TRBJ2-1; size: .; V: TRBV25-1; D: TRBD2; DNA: TGTGCCAGCAGTCCACTAGCGGGAGGGCCGGGTGAGCAGTTCTTC; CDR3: CASSPLAGGPGEQFF
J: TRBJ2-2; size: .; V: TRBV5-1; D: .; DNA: TGCGCCAGCAGCCTCGGACAAGAGCTGTTTTTT; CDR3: CASSLGQELFF
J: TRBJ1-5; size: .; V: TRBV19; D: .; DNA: TGTGCCAGTAGTATAGGCCCAGGCTCTAGCAATCAGCCCCAGCATTTT; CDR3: CASSIGPGSSNQPQHF
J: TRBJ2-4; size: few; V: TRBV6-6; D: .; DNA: TGTGCCAGCAGTTACTACCGGGTGGGGGCCGGGGACATTCAGTACTTC; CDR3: CASSYYRVGAGDIQYF
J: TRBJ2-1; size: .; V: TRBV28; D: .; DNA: TGTGCCAGCAGTTTACGGGGATACAATGAGCAGTTCTTC; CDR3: CASSLRGYNEQFF
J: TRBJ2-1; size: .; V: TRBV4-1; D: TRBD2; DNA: TGCGCCAGCAGCCAAGGCGGCCTAGCGGGAAGCTCCTACAATGAGCAGTTCTTC; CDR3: CASSQGGLAGSSYNEQFF
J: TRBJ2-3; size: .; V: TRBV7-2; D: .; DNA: TGTGCCAGCAGCTTACGTCATACGCAGTATTTT; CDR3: CASSLRHTQYF
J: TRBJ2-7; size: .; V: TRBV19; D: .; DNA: TGTGCCAGTAAAGGGGGGGGGACATTCCCCTACGAGCAGTACTTC; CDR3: CASKGGGTFPYEQYF
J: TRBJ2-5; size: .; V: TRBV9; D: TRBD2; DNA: TGTGCCAGCAGCCTGACTAGCGGGCAAAAAGAGACCCAGTACTTC; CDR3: CASSLTSGQKETQYF
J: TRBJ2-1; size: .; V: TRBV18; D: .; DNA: TGTGCCAGCTCACCAGCTGGGGGCGAATACAATGAGCAGTTCTTC; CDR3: CASSPAGGEYNEQFF
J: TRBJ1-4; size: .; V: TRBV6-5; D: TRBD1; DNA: TGTGCCAGCAGTTATCAGGGGGCGGTTGTTGAAAAACTGTTTTTT; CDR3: CASSYQGAVVEKLFF
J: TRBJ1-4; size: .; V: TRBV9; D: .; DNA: TGTGCCAGCAGCACTCAGGGGTCTAATGAAAAACTGTTTTTT; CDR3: CASSTQGSNEKLFF
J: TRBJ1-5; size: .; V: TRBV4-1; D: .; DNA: TGCGCCAGCAGCCAAGACAGTAATAGCAATCAGCCCCAGCATTTT; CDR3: CASSQDSNSNQPQHF
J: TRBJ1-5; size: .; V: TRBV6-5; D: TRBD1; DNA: TGTGCCAGCAGCTCGGACAGGGACAGAGGGCAGCCCCAGCATTTT; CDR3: CASSSDRDRGQPQHF
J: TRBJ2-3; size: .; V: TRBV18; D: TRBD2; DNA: TGTGCCAGCTCACCAACAGCGGGAGTGGCAGATACGCAGTATTTT; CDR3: CASSPTAGVADTQYF
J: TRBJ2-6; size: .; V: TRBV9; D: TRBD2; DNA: TGTGCCAGCACCGGACTAGCGGGGGCTGGGGCCAACGTCCTGACTTTC; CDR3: CASTGLAGAGANVLTF
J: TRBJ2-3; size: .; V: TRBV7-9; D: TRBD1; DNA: TGTGCCAGCACCCCTCCCGGACAGGGCCCAGATACGCAGTATTTT; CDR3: CASTPPGQGPDTQYF
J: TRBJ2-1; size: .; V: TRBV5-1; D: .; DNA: TGCGCCAGCAGCTTGGCGAGGGTATCGAATGAGCAGTTCTTC; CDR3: CASSLARVSNEQFF
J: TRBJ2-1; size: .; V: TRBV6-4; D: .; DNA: TGTGCCAGCAGTGACTCAATCACACGGCGGGGTGAGCAGTTCTTC; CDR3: CASSDSITRRGEQFF
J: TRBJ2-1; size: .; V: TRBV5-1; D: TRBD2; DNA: TGCGCCAGCAGCTTCTTGGCTAGCGGGGGCCCCCTGAGCTCCTACAATGAGCAGTTCTTC; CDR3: CASSFLASGGPLSSYNEQFF
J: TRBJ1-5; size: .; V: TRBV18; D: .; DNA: TGTGCCAGCTCGGGTTCGGGGGGGAAGCCGTTGAATCAGCCCCAGCATTTT; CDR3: CASSGSGGKPLNQPQHF
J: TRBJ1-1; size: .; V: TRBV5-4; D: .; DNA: TGTGCCAGCAGCTCGCCCCAACTTAGTCGTCATGAAGCTTTCTTT; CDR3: CASSSPQLSRHEAFF
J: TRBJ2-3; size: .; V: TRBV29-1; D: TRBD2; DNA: TGCAGCGTTAGCGGGGGGAGCACAGATACGCAGTATTTT; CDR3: CSVSGGSTDTQYF
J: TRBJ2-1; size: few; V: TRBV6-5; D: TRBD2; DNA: TGTGCCAGCAGTCAAGCGGGAGGAGTGGTTGAGCAGTTCTTC; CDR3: CASSQAGGVVEQFF
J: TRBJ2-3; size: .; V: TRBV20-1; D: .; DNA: TGCAGTGCCCAGACAGATACGCAGTATTTT; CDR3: CSAQTDTQYF
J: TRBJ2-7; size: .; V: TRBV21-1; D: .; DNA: TGTGCCAGCAGCAAAGCGCGGGGCGGGAGAGGCGTGGACGAGCAGTACTTC; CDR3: CASSKARGGRGVDEQYF
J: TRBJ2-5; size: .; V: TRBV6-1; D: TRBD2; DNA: TGTGCCAGCAGTGAAGGATGGGCGGGAGGCAGATCGGAGACCCAGTACTTC; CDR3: CASSEGWAGGRSETQYF
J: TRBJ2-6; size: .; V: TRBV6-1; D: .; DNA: TGTGCCAGCAGTACCACAGCCTCTGGGGCCAACGTCCTGACTTTC; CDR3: CASSTTASGANVLTF
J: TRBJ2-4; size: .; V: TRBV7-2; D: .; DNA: TGTGCCAGCATCCCTGAGGTAGCCAAAAACATTCAGTACTTC; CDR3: CASIPEVAKNIQYF
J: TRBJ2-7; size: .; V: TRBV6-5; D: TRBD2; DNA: TGTGCCAGCAGTTCCCCTAGGACTAGCGGTTTGGCCGAGCAGTACTTC; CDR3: CASSSPRTSGLAEQYF
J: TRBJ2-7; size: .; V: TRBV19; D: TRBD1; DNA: TGTGCCAGTAGTATAAAGACAGGGGCCTACGAGCAGTACTTC; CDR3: CASSIKTGAYEQYF
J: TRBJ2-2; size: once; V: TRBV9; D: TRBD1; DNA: TGTGCCAGCAGCCTTACAGGGGAGAGTACCGGGGAGCTGTTTTTT; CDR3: CASSLTGESTGELFF
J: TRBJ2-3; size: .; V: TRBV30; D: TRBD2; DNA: TGTGCCTGGAGCGCGGGGGGAAGAGCGGCAGATACGCAGTATTTT; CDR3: CAWSAGGRAADTQYF
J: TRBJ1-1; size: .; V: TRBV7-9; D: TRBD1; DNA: TGTGCCAGCAGCTTACAGAAGTTAGACAGGGTTGAAGCTTTCTTT; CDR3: CASSLQKLDRVEAFF
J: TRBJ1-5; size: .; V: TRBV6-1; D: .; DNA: TGTGCCAGCCGGACCCGGGCCAGCGGTAATCAGCCCCAGCATTTT; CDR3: CASRTRASGNQPQHF
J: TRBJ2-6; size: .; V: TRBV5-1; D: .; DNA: TGCGCCAGCAGCCGAGATGCCCCAGGGGCTGGGGCCAACGTCCTGACTTTC; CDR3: CASSRDAPGAGANVLTF
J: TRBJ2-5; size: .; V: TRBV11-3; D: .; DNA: TGTGCCAGCAGCCCGGGTCTCCGGGAGACCCAGTACTTC; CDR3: CASSPGLRETQYF
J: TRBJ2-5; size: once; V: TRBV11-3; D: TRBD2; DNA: TGTGCCAGCAGCCTGGGACTAGCGGGATCCGTGGAGACCCAGTACTTC; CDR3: CASSLGLAGSVETQYF
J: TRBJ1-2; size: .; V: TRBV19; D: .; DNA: TGTGCCAGTAGTATAGACACCGGGACAATCTATGGCTACACCTTC; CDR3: CASSIDTGTIYGYTF
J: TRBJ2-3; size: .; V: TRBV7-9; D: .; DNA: TGTGCCAGCAGCTTAGCGCTCGGGGGTACTAGCACAGATACGCAGTATTTT; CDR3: CASSLALGGTSTDTQYF